Each of the 25 T cell receptor beta chains below was sequenced from the same sample in a study of shared clonotypes between healthy human individuals (dated by TCRdb to 2020 to 2022). The library was made by the immunoSEQ multiplex PCR assay. As stored in TCRdb, this immuneACCESS dataset retains in-frame rearrangements with V and J assigned. A fraction of the clones does not appear; measured against another copy, unresolved V genes explain less than half of the discrepancy, and the remainder lacks a known reason. In this sample the table shows fewer than 600,000 clones, just over 75% of which occur a single time. The ten most abundant clones make up around 12% of the sample. Sequencing was carried out using PBMCs. These receptors were taken from a woman aged 40-49 years in good health. Some clones in this sample may be carry-over from other donors' samples.

The chain recombines TRBV6-5 with TRBJ1-1; maybe TRBD1 (6 bases). The CDR3 loop spans 15 amino acids. The germline gives CDR1 MNHEY, CDR2 SVGAGI. Trimming left V 5 bases short and J 0 bases short, with 13 bases between. This CDR3 reads CASSQGTFLNTEAFF. The CDR3 coding sequence is TGTGCCAGCAGTCAAGGGACATTCCTGAACACTGAAGCTTTCTTT.

The chain combines TRBV27 with TRBJ2-1; 9 nucleotides match TRBD2. Germline assignment: CDR1 MNHEY and CDR2 SMNVEV (reference sequence). The CDR3 contains 14 residues. The V gene end was trimmed by 0 bases and the J gene end by 7 bases; junction bases not matched to a gene: 1. CDR3 coding DNA: TGTGCCAGCAGTTTATCTAGCGGGGGAAATGAGCAGTTCTTC. This sequence encodes CASSLSSGGNEQFF.

The genes are TRBV18 and TRBJ2-2; 7 nucleotides align to TRBD1. The CDR3 contains 16 residues. J gave up 4 bases and V 3 bases, and 8 bases lay outside the gene matches. The germline V gene has CDR1 KGHSH and CDR2 LQKENI. The CDR3 DNA follows: TGTGCCAGCTCACCGGGGACAGTTCAAGTCACCGGGGAGCTGTTTTTT. Its translation is CASSPGTVQVTGELFF.

The chain employs TRBV5-7 and TRBJ2-1; 7 positions agree with TRBD1. TRBV5-7 carries the ORF label, with uncertain function. The ends lost 10 bases at V and 3 bases at J; junction bases unmatched: 25. The CDR3 is 19 residues long. The CDR3 DNA is TGTGCCCGGAGGCGCGACAGGGTATTCTGGTGGGCCTGCTACAATGAGCAGTTCTTC. Translation: CARRRDRVFWWACYNEQFF.

The V call is TRBV5-4, the J call TRBJ2-3, with 7 bases that match TRBD2. CDR3 length: 16 residues. Germline trimming cut 7 bases from V and 0 bases from J; bases unmatched to any gene: 11. CDR1 is SGHNT, CDR2 YYREEE, per germline (reference sequence). CDR3 in DNA: TGTGCCAGCTCCTCCGGGACTAAGGCTAGCACAGATACGCAGTATTTT. It is translated as CASSSGTKASTDTQYF.

The J gene is TRBJ1-4, the V gene TRBV6-1; a possible D gene is TRBD1 (5 bases). Germline V gene sequence: CDR1 MNHNS, CDR2 SASEGT. Trimming removed 4 bases at V and 7 bases at J, with 16 bases between. CDR3 length equals 15 residues. The CDR3 is CASSAGTEGFEKLFF. CDR3 coding DNA: TGTGCCAGCAGTGCCGGGACGGAAGGATTTGAAAAACTGTTTTTT.

This chain joins TRBV28 and TRBJ2-3, with 8 bases that match TRBD2. Germline lookup yields CDR1 MDHEN and CDR2 SYDVKM. V lost 5 bases and J lost 2; bases outside the gene matches: 12. The CDR3 has 17 amino acids. CDR3 in DNA: TGTGCCAGCAGTACGGCCTCAGCGGGGGATAACACAGATACGCAGTATTTT. Protein product: CASSTASAGDNTDTQYF.

This rearrangement joins TRBV13 to TRBJ2-7; 11 bases map to TRBD2. This CDR3 is 15 amino acids long. The V and J ends lost 10 bases and 1 base, in that order; junction bases with no gene match: 9. In germline, CDR1 is PRHDT, CDR2 FYEKMQ (reference sequence). The CDR3 region is CATPGASGRSYEQYF. DNA for the CDR3: TGTGCCACACCCGGGGCTAGCGGGAGGTCCTACGAGCAGTACTTC.

The rearrangement links TRBV29-1 to TRBJ2-5; 13 bases agree with TRBD2. The assigned J gene may be wrong: the sequence end matches TRBJ2-7 better. Per germline, CDR1 SQVTM and CDR2 ANQGSEA. The CDR3 has 20 amino acids. The CDR3 spells CSVEDHKEATGTSGNYEQYF. The DNA for the CDR3 is TGCAGCGTTGAAGATCATAAGGAAGCGACCGGGACTAGCGGGAACTACGAGCAGTACTTC.

This sequence joins TRBV15 and TRBJ2-5; D is possibly TRBD1 (6 bases). This CDR3 comprises 13 residues. Germline V gene lookup returns CDR1 LNHNV and CDR2 YYDKDF (reference sequence). V was cut by 3 bases and J by 5 bases, with 10 bases left in between. The CDR3 region has the DNA TGTGCCACCAGCAGGGACAGAAGCGAGACCCAGTACTTC. Encoded protein: CATSRDRSETQYF.

This clone was recorded once. The V call is TRBV15, the J call TRBJ1-2; tentatively, D is TRBD1 (6 bases). CDR1 LNHNV and CDR2 YYDKDF come from the germline V gene (reference sequence). The CDR3 contains 13 residues. Trimming cost V 1 base and J 11 bases, with 14 bases left between them. The CDR3 DNA follows: TGTGCCACCAGCAGAGCCGGGGGCGACCATTACACCTTC. This translates into CATSRAGGDHYTF.

This rearrangement joins TRBV9 to TRBJ2-1, with D hard to call. Germline CDR1 is SGDLS and CDR2 is YYNGEE. V lost 4 bases and J lost 4, with 12 bases in between. The CDR3 is made up of 14 amino acids. CDR3 nucleotide sequence: TGTGCCAGCAGCCCCCGGGCCCCTTACAATGAGCAGTTCTTC. It codes for CASSPRAPYNEQFF.

This clone was seen once. This chain connects TRBV15 to TRBJ1-2; D perhaps matches TRBD1 (6 bases). Trimming stripped 1 base from V and 4 bases from J, with 10 bases between. Germline CDR1 is LNHNV and CDR2 is YYDKDF (reference sequence). The CDR3 has 14 residues. CDR3 DNA: TGTGCCACCAGCAGAGGGACAGACTCCTATGGCTACACCTTC. Residues: CATSRGTDSYGYTF.

As regards this clone: Additional DNA sequences in this sample encode the identical CDR3. V usage is TRBV5-1 and J usage is TRBJ2-5, with 9 nucleotides matching TRBD2. Germline V gene sequence: CDR1 SGHRS, CDR2 YFSETQ. The CDR3 is made up of 14 amino acids. V gave up 4 bases and J gave up 1 base; unmatched junction bases: 2. Here the CDR3 DNA reads TGCGCCAGCAGCCTTAGCGGGAGCCAAGAGACCCAGTACTTC. It specifies CASSLSGSQETQYF.

This rearrangement joins TRBV27 to TRBJ2-7, with 8 positions matching TRBD1. There are 13 residues in the CDR3. With 10 bases clipped from V and 5 bases from J, the junction kept 10 bases outside the gene matches. The germline V gene encodes CDR1 MNHEY and CDR2 SMNVEV (reference sequence). The CDR3 sequence: CATMGRGLDEQYF. The CDR3 DNA is TGTGCCACCATGGGCAGGGGGCTCGACGAGCAGTACTTC.

The rearrangement uses TRBV2 and TRBJ1-4, with D maybe TRBD1 (6 bases). Germline CDR1 and CDR2: SNHLY and FYNNEI. The CDR3 runs 13 residues. The germline V and J ends were trimmed by 11 bases and 8 bases, with 18 bases remaining between them. CDR3 nucleotides: TGTGCCTGCTATGGGGGCTTTCAGGAAAAACTGTTTTTT. Its translation: CACYGGFQEKLFF.

The genes are TRBV4-3 and TRBJ2-7; tentative D call: TRBD1 (6 bases). V was pared by 4 bases and J by 2 bases, with 12 bases between. The CDR3 loop spans 14 amino acids. Germline CDR1 is LGHNA and CDR2 is YSLEER. The CDR3 sequence is CASSPTTGPYEQYF. CDR3 nucleotide sequence: TGCGCCAGCAGCCCAACGACAGGCCCCTACGAGCAGTACTTC.

This chain uses TRBV11-2 with TRBJ2-5; D gene ambiguous. In germline, CDR1 is SGHAT, CDR2 FQNNGV. CDR3 length: 15 amino acids. Trimming took off 1 base at V and 2 bases at J, with 11 bases between the two ends. In nucleotides, the CDR3 is TGTGCCAGCAGCTTAGTAGATAATCCGCAAGAGACCCAGTACTTC. This encodes CASSLVDNPQETQYF. Full variable domain (rest looked up from reference TRBV11-2 and TRBJ2-5): EAGVAQSPRYKIIEKRQSVAFWCNPISGHATLYWYQQILGQGPKLLIQFQNNGVVDDSQLPKDRFSAERLKGVDSTLKIQPAKLEDSAVYLCASSLVDNPQETQYFGPGTRLLVL.

The chain employs TRBV15 and TRBJ2-7; D is perhaps TRBD1 or TRBD2 (5 bases each). Germline CDR1 LNHNV, CDR2 YYDKDF (reference sequence). V dropped 6 bases and J dropped 3 bases, with 21 bases sitting between them. This CDR3 is 16 amino acids long. CDR3 nucleotides: TGTGCCACCAGTAGGAGGTACCAATTAGGGGACTACGAGCAGTACTTC. Translation gives CATSRRYQLGDYEQYF.

This chain connects TRBV5-4 to TRBJ1-2; TRBD1 agrees at 7 bases. Germline V gene data show CDR1 as SGHNT and CDR2 as YYREEE (reference sequence). This CDR3 region has 13 residues. Losses at the gene ends were 1 base for V and 7 bases for J; bases not matched to a gene: 4. The CDR3 sequence: CASSLKGAGGYTF. In DNA form, the CDR3 reads TGTGCCAGCAGCTTGAAGGGGGCAGGTGGCTACACCTTC.

For this clone: A far larger clone is off by one base, so a read error is likely. The chain has TRBV29-1 and TRBJ1-4; D is uncertain. The germline V gene has CDR1 SQVTM and CDR2 ANQGSEA. The CDR3 runs to 13 residues. CDR3 amino acids: CSVRKSPNEKLLF. In DNA, the CDR3 is TGCAGCGTCCGAAAGTCTCCGAATGAAAAACTGCTTTTT.

This clone has just one count. The V gene is TRBV19, the J gene TRBJ2-5, with TRBD2 matching 7 bases. J was trimmed by 1 base and V by 2 bases; bases with no gene match: 10. The CDR3 is 17 residues long. Germline CDR1 and CDR2: LNHDA and SQIVND (reference sequence). The CDR3 region has the DNA TGTGCCAGTAGTATAAGCCGTCGTTGGGGGGGCCAAGAGACCCAGTACTTC. This encodes CASSISRRWGGQETQYF.

The chain joins TRBV7-8 to TRBJ2-1; D possibly corresponds to TRBD2 (6 bases). This CDR3 is built from 16 residues. CDR1 is SGHVS, CDR2 FQNEAQ, per germline. Trimming removed 4 bases at V and 6 bases at J, with 19 bases between. The DNA for the CDR3 is TGTGCCAGCAGCTCTCTCGTGGGGGACTTTTCCAATGAGCAGTTCTTC. Translating it yields CASSSLVGDFSNEQFF.

This clone was seen a few times. This chain joins TRBV11-3 and TRBJ2-5; the match to TRBD1 covers 8 bases. The germline V gene encodes CDR1 SGHNT and CDR2 YENEEA. CDR3 length: 17 residues. The trim removed 5 bases at V and 5 bases at J, leaving 16 bases unmatched. The CDR3 loop is CASSPGQGQASEETQYF. In nucleotides, the CDR3 is TGTGCCAGCAGCCCAGGTCAGGGACAGGCTTCGGAGGAGACCCAGTACTTC.

This chain connects TRBV9 to TRBJ2-1, with a tentative D call TRBD1 (5 bases). CDR3 length equals 16 residues. Trimming pared 4 bases from V and 6 bases from J, leaving 20 bases between. The germline V gene has CDR1 SGDLS and CDR2 YYNGEE. The chain's CDR3 is CASSTSPHRRGNEQFF. The CDR3 DNA sequence: TGTGCCAGCAGCACCAGCCCCCACCGAAGGGGCAATGAGCAGTTCTTC.